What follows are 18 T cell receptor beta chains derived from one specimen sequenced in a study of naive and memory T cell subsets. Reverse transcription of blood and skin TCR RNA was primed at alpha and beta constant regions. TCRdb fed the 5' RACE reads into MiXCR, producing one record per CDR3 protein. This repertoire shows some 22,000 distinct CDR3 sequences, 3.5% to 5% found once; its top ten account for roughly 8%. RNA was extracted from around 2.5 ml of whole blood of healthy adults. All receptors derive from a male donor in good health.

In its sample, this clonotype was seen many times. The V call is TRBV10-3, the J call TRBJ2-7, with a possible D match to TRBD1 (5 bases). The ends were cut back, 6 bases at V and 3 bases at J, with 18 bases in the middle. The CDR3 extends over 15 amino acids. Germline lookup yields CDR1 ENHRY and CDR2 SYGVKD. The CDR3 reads CAIREGAQPNYEQYF. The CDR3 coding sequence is TGTGCCATCAGGGAAGGGGCGCAGCCCAACTACGAGCAGTACTTC.

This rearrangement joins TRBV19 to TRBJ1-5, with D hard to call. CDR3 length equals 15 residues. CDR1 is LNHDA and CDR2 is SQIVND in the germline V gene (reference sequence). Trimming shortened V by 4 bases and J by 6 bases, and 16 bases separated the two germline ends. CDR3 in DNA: TGTGCCAGTAGTACCCCCGGGAGGGCGCGTCAGCCCCAGCATTTT. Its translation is CASSTPGRARQPQHF.

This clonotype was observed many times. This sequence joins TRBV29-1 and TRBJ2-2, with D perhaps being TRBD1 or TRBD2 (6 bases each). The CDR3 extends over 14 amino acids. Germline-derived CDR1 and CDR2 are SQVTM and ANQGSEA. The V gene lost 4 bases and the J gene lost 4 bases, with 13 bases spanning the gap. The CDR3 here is CSVVPGGVTGELFF. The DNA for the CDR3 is TGCAGCGTTGTTCCCGGGGGCGTCACCGGGGAGCTGTTTTTT.

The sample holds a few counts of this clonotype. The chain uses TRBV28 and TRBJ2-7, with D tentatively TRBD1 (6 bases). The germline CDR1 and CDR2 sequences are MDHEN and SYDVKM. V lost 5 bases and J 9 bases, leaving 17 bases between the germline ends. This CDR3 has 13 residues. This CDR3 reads CASSSTAGVGQYF. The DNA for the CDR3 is TGTGCCAGCAGTAGTACGGCAGGGGTAGGGCAGTACTTC.

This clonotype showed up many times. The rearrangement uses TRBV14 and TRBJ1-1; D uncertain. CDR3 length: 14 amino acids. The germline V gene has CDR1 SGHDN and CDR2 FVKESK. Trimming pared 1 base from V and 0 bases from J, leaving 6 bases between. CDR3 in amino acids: CASSQAGMNTEAFF. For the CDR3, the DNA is TGTGCCAGCAGCCAAGCAGGAATGAACACTGAAGCTTTCTTT.

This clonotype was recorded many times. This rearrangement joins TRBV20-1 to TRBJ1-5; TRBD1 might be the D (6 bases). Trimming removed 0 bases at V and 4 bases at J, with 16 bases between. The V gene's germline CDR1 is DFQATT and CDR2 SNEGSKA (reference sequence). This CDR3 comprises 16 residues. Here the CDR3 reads CSARDPLQGPNQPQHF. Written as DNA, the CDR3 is TGCAGTGCTAGAGATCCCCTACAGGGCCCAAATCAGCCCCAGCATTTT.

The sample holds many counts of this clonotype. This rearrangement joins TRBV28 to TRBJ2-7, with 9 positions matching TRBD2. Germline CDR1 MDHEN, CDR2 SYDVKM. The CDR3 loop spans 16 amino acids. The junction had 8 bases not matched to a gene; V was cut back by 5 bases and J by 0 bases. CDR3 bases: TGTGCCAGCAGTCTGAGACTAGCGGCAAGCTCCTACGAGCAGTACTTC. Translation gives CASSLRLAASSYEQYF.

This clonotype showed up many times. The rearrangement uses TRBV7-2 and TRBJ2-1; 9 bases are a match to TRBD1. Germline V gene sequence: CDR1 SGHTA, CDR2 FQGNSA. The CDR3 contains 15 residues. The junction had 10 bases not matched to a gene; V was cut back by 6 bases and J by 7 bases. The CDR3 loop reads CASRSAGTGRNEQFF. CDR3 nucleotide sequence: TGTGCCAGCAGATCTGCCGGGACAGGGCGAAATGAGCAGTTCTTC. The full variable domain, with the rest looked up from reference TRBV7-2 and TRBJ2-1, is GAGVSQSPSNKVTEKGKDVELRCDPISGHTALYWYRQSLGQGLEFLIYFQGNSAPDKSGLPSDRFSAERTGGSVSTLTIQRTQQEDSAVYLCASRSAGTGRNEQFFGPGTRLTVL.

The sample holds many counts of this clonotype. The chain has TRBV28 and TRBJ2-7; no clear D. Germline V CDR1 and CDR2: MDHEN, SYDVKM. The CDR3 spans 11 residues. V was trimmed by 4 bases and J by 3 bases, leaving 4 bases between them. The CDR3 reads CASSSYYEQYF. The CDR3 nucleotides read TGTGCCAGCAGTTCGTACTACGAGCAGTACTTC.

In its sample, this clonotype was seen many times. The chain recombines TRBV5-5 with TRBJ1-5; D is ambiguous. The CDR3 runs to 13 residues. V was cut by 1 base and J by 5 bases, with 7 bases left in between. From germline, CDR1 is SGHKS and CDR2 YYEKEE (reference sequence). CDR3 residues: CASSLLWDQPQHF. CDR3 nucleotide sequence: TGTGCCAGCAGCTTGTTGTGGGATCAGCCCCAGCATTTT.

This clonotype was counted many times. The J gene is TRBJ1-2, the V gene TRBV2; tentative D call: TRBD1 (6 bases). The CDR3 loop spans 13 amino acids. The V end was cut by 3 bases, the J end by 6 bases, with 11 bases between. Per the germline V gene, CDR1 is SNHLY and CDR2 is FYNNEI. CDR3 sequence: CASSETGAHGYTF. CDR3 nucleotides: TGTGCCAGCAGTGAGACAGGTGCCCATGGCTACACCTTC.

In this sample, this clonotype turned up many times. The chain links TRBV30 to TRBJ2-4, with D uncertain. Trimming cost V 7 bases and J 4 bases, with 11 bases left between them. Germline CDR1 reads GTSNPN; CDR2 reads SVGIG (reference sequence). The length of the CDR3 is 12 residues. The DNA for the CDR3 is TGTGCCTTAGGGATTAGTAAAAACATTCAGTACTTC. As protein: CALGISKNIQYF.

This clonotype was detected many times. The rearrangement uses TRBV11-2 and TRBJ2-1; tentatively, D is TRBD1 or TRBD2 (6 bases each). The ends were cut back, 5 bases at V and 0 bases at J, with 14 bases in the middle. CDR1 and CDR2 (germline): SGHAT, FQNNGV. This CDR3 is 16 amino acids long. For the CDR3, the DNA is TGTGCCAGCAGCCCGCACTGGGGGGCCTCCTACAATGAGCAGTTCTTC. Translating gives CASSPHWGASYNEQFF.

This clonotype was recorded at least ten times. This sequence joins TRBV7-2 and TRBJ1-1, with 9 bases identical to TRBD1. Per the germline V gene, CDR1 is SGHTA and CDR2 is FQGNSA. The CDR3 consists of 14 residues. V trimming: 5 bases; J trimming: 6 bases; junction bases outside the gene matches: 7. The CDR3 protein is CASSPDRGWAEAFF. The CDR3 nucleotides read TGTGCCAGCAGCCCGGACAGGGGTTGGGCTGAAGCTTTCTTT.

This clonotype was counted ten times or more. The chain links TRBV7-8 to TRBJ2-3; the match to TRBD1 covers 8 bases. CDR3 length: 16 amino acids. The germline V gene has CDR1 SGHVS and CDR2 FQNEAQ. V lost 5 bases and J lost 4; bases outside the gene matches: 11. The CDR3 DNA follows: TGTGCCAGCAGCCCCAGGGGGCAGGAGCACTCAGATACGCAGTATTTT. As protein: CASSPRGQEHSDTQYF.

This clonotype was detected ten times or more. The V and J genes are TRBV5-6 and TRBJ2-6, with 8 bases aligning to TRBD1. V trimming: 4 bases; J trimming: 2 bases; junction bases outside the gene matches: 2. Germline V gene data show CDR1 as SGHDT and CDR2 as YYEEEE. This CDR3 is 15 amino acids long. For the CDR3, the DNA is TGTGCCAGCAGCCTCAGGGGGCCTGGGGCCAACGTCCTGACTTTC. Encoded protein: CASSLRGPGANVLTF.

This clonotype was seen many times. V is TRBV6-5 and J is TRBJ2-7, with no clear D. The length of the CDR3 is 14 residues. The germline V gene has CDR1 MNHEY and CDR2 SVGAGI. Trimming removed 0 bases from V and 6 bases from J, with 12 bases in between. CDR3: CASSYSTLGFEQYF. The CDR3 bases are TGTGCCAGCAGTTACTCGACCCTAGGTTTCGAGCAGTACTTC.

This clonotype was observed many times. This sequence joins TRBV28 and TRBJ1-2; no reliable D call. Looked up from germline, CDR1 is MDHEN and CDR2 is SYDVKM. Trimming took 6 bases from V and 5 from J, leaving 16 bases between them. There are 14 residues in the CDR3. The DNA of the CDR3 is TGTGCCAGCAGCGCCGTAGACTTAGTGTATGGCTACACCTTC. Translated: CASSAVDLVYGYTF.